A single sample is the source of the 9 T cell receptor beta chains below, sequenced in a study of cytomegalovirus exposure and HLA in healthy donors. With 60 Vbeta and 13 Jbeta primers, the PCR was carried out. TCRdb keeps only in-frame clones here, not all; method: immunoSEQ multiplex PCR. The table has about 120,000 clones, about 81% seen once; the top ten hold less than 3%. Sequencing was performed on PBMCs. All receptors come from a woman aged 40 to 49 in good health and CMV-seropositive.

Here the CDR3 reads CAITRDRVAEQYF. CDR3 coding DNA: TGTGCCATCACCAGGGACAGGGTAGCCGAGCAGTACTTC. The chain has TRBV10-3 and TRBJ2-7, with 9 bases that match TRBD1. The CDR3 sequence is 13 residues long. The germline gives CDR1 ENHRY, CDR2 SYGVKD. The V gene end was trimmed by 7 bases and the J gene end by 6 bases; junction bases not matched to a gene: 7.

The sample holds a few counts of this clone. The J gene is TRBJ2-1, the V gene TRBV7-2, with D tentatively TRBD2 (5 bases). Trimming shortened V by 4 bases and J by 8 bases, and 12 bases separated the two germline ends. Germline V gene sequence: CDR1 SGHTA, CDR2 FQGNSA. This CDR3 has 13 residues. Here the CDR3 reads CASSSSPSYEQFF. CDR3 coding DNA: TGTGCCAGCAGCTCCTCTCCTAGCTATGAGCAGTTCTTC.

This chain uses TRBV4-1 with TRBJ2-2; 12 positions match TRBD2. Germline trimming cut 1 base from V and 7 bases from J; bases unmatched to any gene: 7. This CDR3 has 17 amino acids. Germline V lookup: CDR1 MGHRA, CDR2 YSYEKL. The CDR3 reads CASSQAPATSGSGELFF. Here the CDR3 DNA reads TGCGCCAGCAGCCAAGCCCCAGCGACTAGCGGGAGCGGGGAGCTGTTTTTT.

This clone has just a few counts. The rearrangement joins TRBV6-5 to TRBJ1-1; 7 bases are a match to TRBD1. Germline values: CDR1 MNHEY, CDR2 SVGAGI. Trimming took 5 bases from V and 4 from J; bases not matched to a gene: 7. The CDR3 contains 14 residues. In DNA form, the CDR3 reads TGTGCCAGCAGTGCAGGGGGAATAATCACTGAAGCTTTCTTT. This translates into CASSAGGIITEAFF.

The chain is built from TRBV4-1 and TRBJ1-2; TRBD1 might be the D (5 bases). The CDR3 has 14 amino acids. Germline assignment: CDR1 MGHRA and CDR2 YSYEKL. The V and J ends lost 4 bases and 3 bases respectively, with 12 bases between them. The CDR3 bases are TGCGCCAGCAGCCCCATTCAAGGGGACTATGGCTACACCTTC. Amino acids: CASSPIQGDYGYTF.

This chain uses TRBV2 with TRBJ2-5, with a possible D match to TRBD2 (6 bases). Per the germline V gene, CDR1 is SNHLY and CDR2 is FYNNEI. The ends were cut back, 7 bases at V and 1 base at J, with 13 bases in the middle. The CDR3 loop spans 14 amino acids. CDR3 coding DNA: TGTGCCAGCAACCCACGGGGGTTCCAAGAGACCCAGTACTTC. Translation gives CASNPRGFQETQYF.

This clone occurred a few times. The rearrangement joins TRBV4-1 to TRBJ1-1; D might be TRBD1 (5 bases). There are 15 residues in the CDR3. Looked up from germline, CDR1 is MGHRA and CDR2 is YSYEKL. V was clipped by 1 base and J by 3 bases, with 12 bases between them. Here the CDR3 reads CASSQATRVHTEAFF. As DNA, the CDR3 is TGCGCCAGCAGCCAAGCGACCAGGGTACACACTGAAGCTTTCTTT.

V gene TRBV7-9 combines with J gene TRBJ1-4, with D perhaps TRBD1 (6 bases). V dropped 4 bases and J dropped 5 bases, with 11 bases sitting between them. Germline loops: CDR1 SEHNR, CDR2 FQNEAQ (reference sequence). The CDR3 consists of 14 residues. The CDR3 region has the DNA TGTGCCAGCAGCTCCGGACAGCAAAATGAAAAACTGTTTTTT. Translation gives CASSSGQQNEKLFF.

The CDR3 reads CASSAGSWQGASEQYF. For the CDR3, the DNA is TGTGCCAGCAGCGCGGGTAGTTGGCAGGGGGCCTCCGAGCAGTACTTC. The chain joins TRBV7-2 to TRBJ2-7, with TRBD1 matching over 8 bases. The CDR3 has 16 residues. With V trimmed by 5 bases and J by 6 bases, 15 bases remained unmatched. Germline-derived CDR1 and CDR2 are SGHTA and FQGNSA.